The sequence of this TCR beta chain was determined in a study of shared clonotypes between healthy human individuals. Sequenced by immunoSEQ multiplex PCR; TCRdb stores in-frame clones only, minus some. The repertoire has 2 million to 2.5 million clones, 90% to 95% of them found once; the top ten carry roughly 0.39%. All donors were Caucasian adults living in Nashville, Tennessee. Memory CD4+ cells were the fraction left after CD45RA+ naive selection. The CDR3 runs to 18 residues. With V trimmed by 1 base and J by 0 bases, 8 bases remained unmatched. Germline CDR1 and CDR2: LNHDA and SQIVND (reference sequence). Turning to this clone: Its antigen is undetermined.

Study observations and caveats: Only blood was sampled, and tissue TCR repertoires likely differ from blood ones. Roughly 5% of naive CD4 clonotypes were shared across a handful of donors.

This clonotype was sampled from a man between 18 and 35 years old in good health. Some clones in this sample may be carry-over from other donors' samples. The chain joins TRBV19 to TRBJ1-3; TRBD1 matches at 8 bases. Sequencing was performed on naive CD4+ T cells from PBMCs. The subset: CD45RA+ positively selected. The CDR3, as DNA: TGTGCCAGTAGTATAGTTACCGGACAGGGACTCTCTGGAAACACCATATATTTT. This encodes CASSIVTGQGLSGNTIYF.